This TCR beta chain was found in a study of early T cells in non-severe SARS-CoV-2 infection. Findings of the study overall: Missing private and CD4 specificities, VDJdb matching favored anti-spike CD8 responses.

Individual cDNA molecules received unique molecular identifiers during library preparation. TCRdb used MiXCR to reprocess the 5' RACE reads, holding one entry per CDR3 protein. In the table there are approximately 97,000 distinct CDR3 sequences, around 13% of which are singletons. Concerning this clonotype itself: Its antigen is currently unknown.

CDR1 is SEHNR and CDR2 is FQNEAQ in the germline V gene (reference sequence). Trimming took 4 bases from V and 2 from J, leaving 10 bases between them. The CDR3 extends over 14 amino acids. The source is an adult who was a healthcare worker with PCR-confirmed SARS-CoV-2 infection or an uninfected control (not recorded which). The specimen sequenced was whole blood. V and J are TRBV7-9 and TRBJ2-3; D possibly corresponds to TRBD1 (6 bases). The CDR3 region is CASSSGQNTDTQYF. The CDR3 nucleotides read TGTGCCAGCAGCTCCGGACAGAACACAGATACGCAGTATTTT. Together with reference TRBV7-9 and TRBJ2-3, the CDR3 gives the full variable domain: DTGVSQNPRHKITKRGQNVTFRCDPISEHNRLYWYRQTLGQGPEFLTYFQNEAQLEKSRLLSDRFSAERPKGSFSTLEIQRTEQGDSAMYLCASSSGQNTDTQYFGPGTRLTVL.